The T cell receptor beta chain under discussion was sequenced for a study of blood T cell repertoires in COVID-19. Original methodology: Estimation of nucleated cell counts was performed using reference gene primer amplification. Sequenced by immunoSEQ multiplex PCR; TCRdb stores in-frame clones only, minus some. D and trimming were read from the DNA, whereas the V and J calls and clone size are those reported in that table. The data show hundreds of thousands of clones, approximately 90% seen once. Participants were aged about 18 to 89 years, lived in 25 or so US areas, and enrolled virtually. The clonotype originates from a woman aged 60-70 years in a cohort exposed to, infected with or recovered from COVID-19 (not recorded which). The sample taken for sequencing was PBMCs or T cells enriched from blood (not recorded which).

In nucleotides, the CDR3 is TGTGCCAGCAGCTTAACTGGACAGGGGGGTGTTGGCTCACCCCTCCACTTT. Amino acid sequence: CASSLTGQGGVGSPLHF. This rearrangement joins TRBV7-2 to TRBJ1-6; 10 bases map to TRBD1. After removal of 2 bases from V and 10 bases from J, the junction contained 11 bases not matched to a gene. Germline V lookup: CDR1 SGHTA, CDR2 FQGNSA. There are 17 residues in the CDR3.